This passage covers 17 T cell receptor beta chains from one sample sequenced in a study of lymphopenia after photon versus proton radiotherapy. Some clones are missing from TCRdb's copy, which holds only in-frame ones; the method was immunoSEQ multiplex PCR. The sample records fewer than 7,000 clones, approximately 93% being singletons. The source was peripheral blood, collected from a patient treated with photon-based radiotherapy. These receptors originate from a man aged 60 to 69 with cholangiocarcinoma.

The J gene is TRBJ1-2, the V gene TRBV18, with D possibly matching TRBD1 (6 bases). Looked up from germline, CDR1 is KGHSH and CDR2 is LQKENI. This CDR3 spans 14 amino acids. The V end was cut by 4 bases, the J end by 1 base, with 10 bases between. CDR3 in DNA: TGTGCCAGCTCACAGCGGGACATTAACTATGGCTACACCTTC. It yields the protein CASSQRDINYGYTF.

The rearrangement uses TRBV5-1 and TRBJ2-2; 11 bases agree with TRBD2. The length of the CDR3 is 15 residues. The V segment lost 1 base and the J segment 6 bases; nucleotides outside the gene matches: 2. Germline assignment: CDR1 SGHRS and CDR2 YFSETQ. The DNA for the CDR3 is TGCGCCAGCAGCTTGCGGACTAGCGGGCCCGGGGAGCTGTTTTTT. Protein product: CASSLRTSGPGELFF.

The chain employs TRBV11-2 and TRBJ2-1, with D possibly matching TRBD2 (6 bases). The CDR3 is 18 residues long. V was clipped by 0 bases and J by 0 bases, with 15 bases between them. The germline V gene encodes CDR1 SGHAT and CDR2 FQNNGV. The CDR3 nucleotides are TGTGCCAGCAGCTTAGACTTCACCCAGGGAGGCTCCTACAATGAGCAGTTCTTC. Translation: CASSLDFTQGGSYNEQFF.

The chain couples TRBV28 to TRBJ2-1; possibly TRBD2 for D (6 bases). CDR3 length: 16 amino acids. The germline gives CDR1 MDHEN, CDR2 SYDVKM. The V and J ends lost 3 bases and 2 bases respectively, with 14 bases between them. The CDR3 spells CASSFLSGVPYNEQFF. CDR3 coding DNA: TGTGCCAGCAGTTTCCTTTCGGGAGTCCCCTACAATGAGCAGTTCTTC.

The CDR3 here is CAISTANEQFF. The CDR3 DNA reads TGTGCCATCAGTACAGCCAATGAGCAGTTCTTC. The chain is built from TRBV10-3 and TRBJ2-1; D not certain. The CDR3 has 11 residues. CDR1 and CDR2 (germline): ENHRY, SYGVKD. Trimming removed 5 bases from V and 6 bases from J, with 5 bases in between.

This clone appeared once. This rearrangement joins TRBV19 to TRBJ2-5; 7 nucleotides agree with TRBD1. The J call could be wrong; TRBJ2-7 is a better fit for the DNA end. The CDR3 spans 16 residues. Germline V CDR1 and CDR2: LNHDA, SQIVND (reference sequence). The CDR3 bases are TGTGCCAGTAGGCTCCGAACAGGGGCCGGCCTCTACGAGCAGTACTTC. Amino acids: CASRLRTGAGLYEQYF.

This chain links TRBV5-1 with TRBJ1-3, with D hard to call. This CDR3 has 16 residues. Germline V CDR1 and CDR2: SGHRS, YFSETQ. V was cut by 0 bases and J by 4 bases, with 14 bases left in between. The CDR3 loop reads CASSLVYDPSGNTIYF. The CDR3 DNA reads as TGCGCCAGCAGCTTGGTTTACGACCCCTCCGGAAACACCATATATTTT.

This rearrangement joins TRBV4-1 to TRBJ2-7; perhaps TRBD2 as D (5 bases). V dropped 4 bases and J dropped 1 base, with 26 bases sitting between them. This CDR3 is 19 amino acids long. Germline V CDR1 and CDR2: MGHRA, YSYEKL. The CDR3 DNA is TGCGCCAGCAGCCCCTTCCCTCCCCCCCGGGGAGAGGTTTCCTACGAGCAGTACTTC. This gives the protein CASSPFPPPRGEVSYEQYF.

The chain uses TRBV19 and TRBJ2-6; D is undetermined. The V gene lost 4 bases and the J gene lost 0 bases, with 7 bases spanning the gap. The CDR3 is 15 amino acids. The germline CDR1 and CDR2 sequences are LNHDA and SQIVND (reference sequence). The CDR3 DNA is TGTGCCAGTAGTACGATGAGCTCTGGGGCCAACGTCCTGACTTTC. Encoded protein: CASSTMSSGANVLTF.

As DNA, the CDR3 is TGTGCCAGCAGCCTTCTAGTGGGAAGCACAGATACGCAGTATTTT. Protein product: CASSLLVGSTDTQYF. The genes are TRBV5-4 and TRBJ2-3; D is unclear. V gave up 4 bases and J gave up 0 bases, with 12 bases separating them. The germline CDR1 and CDR2 sequences are SGHNT and YYREEE (reference sequence). This CDR3 is built from 15 residues.

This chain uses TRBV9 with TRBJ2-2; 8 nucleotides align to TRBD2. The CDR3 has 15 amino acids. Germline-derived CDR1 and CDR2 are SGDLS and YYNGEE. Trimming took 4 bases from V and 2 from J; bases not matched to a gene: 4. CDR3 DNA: TGTGCCAGCAGCCCCGGGACTAGAAACACCGGGGAGCTGTTTTTT. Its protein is CASSPGTRNTGELFF.

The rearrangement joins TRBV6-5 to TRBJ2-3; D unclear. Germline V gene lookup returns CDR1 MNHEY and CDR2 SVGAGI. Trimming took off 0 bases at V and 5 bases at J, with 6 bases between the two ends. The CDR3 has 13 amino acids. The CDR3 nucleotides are TGTGCCAGCAGTTACTCAGACGGAGATACGCAGTATTTT. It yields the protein CASSYSDGDTQYF.

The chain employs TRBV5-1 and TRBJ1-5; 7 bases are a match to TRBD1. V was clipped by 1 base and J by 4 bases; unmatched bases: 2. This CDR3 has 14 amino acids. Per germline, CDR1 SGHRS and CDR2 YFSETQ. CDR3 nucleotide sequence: TGCGCCAGCAGCTTGACAGGGGCTAATCAGCCCCAGCATTTT. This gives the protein CASSLTGANQPQHF. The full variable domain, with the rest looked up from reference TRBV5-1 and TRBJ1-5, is KAGVTQTPRYLIKTRGQQVTLSCSPISGHRSVSWYQQTPGQGLQFLFEYFSETQRNKGNFPGRFSGRQFSNSRSEMNVSTLELGDSALYLCASSLTGANQPQHFGDGTRLSIL.

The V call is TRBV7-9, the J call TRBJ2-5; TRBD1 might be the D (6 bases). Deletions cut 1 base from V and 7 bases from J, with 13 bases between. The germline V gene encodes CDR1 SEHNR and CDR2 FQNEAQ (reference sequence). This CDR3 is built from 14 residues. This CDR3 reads CASSLEQGLRTQYF. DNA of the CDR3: TGTGCCAGCAGCTTAGAACAGGGCTTGAGGACCCAGTACTTC.

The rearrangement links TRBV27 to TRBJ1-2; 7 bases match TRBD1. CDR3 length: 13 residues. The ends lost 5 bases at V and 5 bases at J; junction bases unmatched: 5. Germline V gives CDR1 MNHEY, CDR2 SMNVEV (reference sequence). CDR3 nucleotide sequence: TGTGCCAGCAGTCCCGGGGACAGTTATGGCTACACCTTC. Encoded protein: CASSPGDSYGYTF.

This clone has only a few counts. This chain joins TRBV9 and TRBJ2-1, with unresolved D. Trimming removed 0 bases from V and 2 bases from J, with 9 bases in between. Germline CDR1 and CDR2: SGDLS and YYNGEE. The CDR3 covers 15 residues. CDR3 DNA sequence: TGTGCCAGCAGCGTAGTTGAGGACCCCTACAATGAGCAGTTCTTC. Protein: CASSVVEDPYNEQFF.

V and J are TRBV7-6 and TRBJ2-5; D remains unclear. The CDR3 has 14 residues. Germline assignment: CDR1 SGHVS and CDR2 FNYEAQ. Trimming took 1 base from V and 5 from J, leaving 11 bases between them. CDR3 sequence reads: CASSLVWSEETQYF. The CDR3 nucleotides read TGTGCCAGCAGCTTAGTTTGGTCAGAGGAGACCCAGTACTTC.